The 19 T cell receptor beta chains below all came from one sample that was sequenced in a study of T cell repertoires in cytomegalovirus infection. TCRdb passed the reads through MiXCR, listing each CDR3 protein once. The table includes some 270,000 distinct CDR3 sequences, approximately 22% detected once. The antigens these receptors bind are not known. Sequencing used cultured PBMCs, obtained from culture after CMV antigen stimulation. Receptors were obtained from a human donor in good health (CMV status not recorded). Some clones in this sample may be carry-over from other donors' samples.

This clonotype was seen repeatedly, ten times or more. The chain employs TRBV27 and TRBJ1-4; the match to TRBD1 covers 7 bases. The V gene end was trimmed by 8 bases and the J gene end by 7 bases; junction bases not matched to a gene: 7. This CDR3 has 13 residues. Germline CDR1 reads MNHEY; CDR2 reads SMNVEV (reference sequence). The CDR3 DNA sequence: TGTGCCAGCGCCGACAGGGAAGGTGAAAAACTGTTTTTT. Its translation is CASADREGEKLFF.

This clonotype occurred many times. V is TRBV12-3 or TRBV12-4 and J is TRBJ1-5, with TRBD1 matching over 7 bases. This CDR3 spans 14 amino acids. Trimming cost V 6 bases and J 3 bases; bases outside gene matches: 5. The CDR3 reads CASSWDRNNQPQHF. The CDR3 DNA reads as TGTGCCAGCAGCTGGGACAGAAACAATCAGCCCCAGCATTTT.

The V gene is TRBV7-9, the J gene TRBJ2-7, with TRBD2 as a possible D gene (5 bases). CDR1 and CDR2 from the germline V gene are SEHNR and FQNEAQ (reference sequence). The ends were cut back, 5 bases at V and 4 bases at J, with 9 bases in the middle. This CDR3 has 12 amino acids. CDR3 protein: CASSRSGYEQYF. The CDR3 nucleotides read TGTGCCAGCAGCCGCAGCGGTTACGAGCAGTACTTC.

This clonotype was counted many times. The chain has TRBV7-2 and TRBJ2-5; D is unresolved. Germline V gives CDR1 SGHTA, CDR2 FQGNSA. The CDR3 is 13 residues long. V was trimmed by 1 base and J by 9 bases, leaving 12 bases between them. CDR3 region: CASSLDPDGPQYF. The CDR3 DNA reads as TGTGCCAGCAGCTTAGACCCCGACGGGCCCCAGTACTTC.

This clonotype was counted a single time. This chain links TRBV19 with TRBJ1-1; TRBD1 agrees at 8 bases. This CDR3 region has 14 residues. After removal of 8 bases from V and 4 bases from J, the junction contained 9 bases not matched to a gene. CDR1 and CDR2 (germline): LNHDA, SQIVND (reference sequence). Written as DNA, the CDR3 is TGTGCCAGTGAAAGATACAGGGGGAGCACTGAAGCTTTCTTT. This translates into CASERYRGSTEAFF.

This clonotype showed up just a few times. The CDR3 DNA reads TGTGCCACCAGTGATACCGGGACAGGGGCAAACAATGAGCAGTTCTTC. Protein product: CATSDTGTGANNEQFF. The chain uses TRBV24-1 and TRBJ2-1; 10 bases are shared with TRBD1. The CDR3 consists of 16 residues. Per germline, CDR1 KGHDR and CDR2 SFDVKD. The junction had 6 bases not matched to a gene; V was cut back by 3 bases and J by 5 bases.

A few counts support this clonotype. The V and J genes are TRBV27 and TRBJ2-7; 11 positions agree with TRBD1. With 5 bases clipped from V and 6 bases from J, the junction kept 9 bases outside the gene matches. This CDR3 comprises 15 residues. The germline V gene encodes CDR1 MNHEY and CDR2 SMNVEV (reference sequence). CDR3 bases: TGTGCCAGCAGTACGAAGGGGACAGGGGGTTTCGAGCAGTACTTC. Amino acids: CASSTKGTGGFEQYF.

This clonotype was found a few times. The J gene is TRBJ2-2, the V gene TRBV6-6; D uncertain. The CDR3 length is 16 residues. The germline V and J ends were trimmed by 5 bases and 6 bases, with 19 bases remaining between them. The germline gives CDR1 MNHNY, CDR2 SVGAGI (reference sequence). The CDR3 here is CASSLPNPFTAGELFF. As DNA, the CDR3 is TGTGCCAGCAGTCTGCCCAATCCTTTTACCGCCGGGGAGCTGTTTTTT.

This clonotype was counted only a few times. The chain couples TRBV6-6 to TRBJ1-5, with TRBD1 matching 7 bases. This CDR3 spans 16 amino acids. Losses at the gene ends were 6 bases for V and 1 base for J; bases not matched to a gene: 9. Germline-derived CDR1 and CDR2 are MNHNY and SVGAGI (reference sequence). The CDR3 coding sequence is TGTGCCAGCAGAGTGACAGGGATGGGAAGCAATCAGCCCCAGCATTTT. It translates to CASRVTGMGSNQPQHF.

The chain employs TRBV4-2 and TRBJ2-3; no firm D call. Looked up from germline, CDR1 is LGHNA and CDR2 is YNFKEQ. The CDR3 extends over 18 amino acids. Trimming cost V 0 bases and J 6 bases, with 22 bases left between them. As DNA, the CDR3 is TGTGCCAGCAGCCAAGAACTGACCACCCATACGACCGGGGATACGCAGTATTTT. Its protein is CASSQELTTHTTGDTQYF.

J is TRBJ2-1 and V is TRBV7-9; D is perhaps TRBD1 or TRBD2 (5 bases each). Germline V gene sequence: CDR1 SEHNR, CDR2 FQNEAQ (reference sequence). V was clipped by 6 bases and J by 7 bases, with 10 bases between them. This CDR3 spans 12 amino acids. The CDR3 nucleotides are TGTGCCAGCAGGGGGCCGGGGAATGAGCAGTTCTTC. It codes for CASRGPGNEQFF. The full variable domain, its missing parts supplied by reference TRBV7-9 and TRBJ2-1, is DTGVSQNPRHKITKRGQNVTFRCDPISEHNRLYWYRQTLGQGPEFLTYFQNEAQLEKSRLLSDRFSAERPKGSFSTLEIQRTEQGDSAMYLCASRGPGNEQFFGPGTRLTVL.

In this sample, this clonotype turned up a few times. The chain recombines TRBV27 with TRBJ2-5; 8 nucleotides match TRBD1. This CDR3 spans 15 amino acids. From germline, CDR1 is MNHEY and CDR2 SMNVEV (reference sequence). J lost 0 bases, V lost 5 bases, and 5 bases had no gene match. This chain's CDR3 is CASSHGQGYQETQYF. CDR3 nucleotides: TGTGCCAGCAGTCACGGACAGGGTTACCAAGAGACCCAGTACTTC.

This clonotype has just a few counts. The rearrangement uses TRBV9 and TRBJ2-5, with 9 bases fitting TRBD1. This CDR3 contains 16 residues. Trimming removed 4 bases from V and 2 bases from J; junction bases left unmatched: 9. Germline CDR1 and CDR2: SGDLS and YYNGEE. CDR3 nucleotide sequence: TGTGCCAGCAGCCCACAGGGGGCGAATCCACAAGAGACCCAGTACTTC. This gives the protein CASSPQGANPQETQYF.

This clonotype was observed at least ten times. V gene TRBV9 combines with J gene TRBJ1-1; a possible D gene is TRBD1 (6 bases). The CDR3 is 15 residues long. The germline V gene encodes CDR1 SGDLS and CDR2 YYNGEE. V lost 0 bases and J 1 base, leaving 10 bases between the germline ends. The DNA for the CDR3 is TGTGCCAGCAGCGTAGTGGCAGGGGCGAACACTGAAGCTTTCTTT. Translating gives CASSVVAGANTEAFF.

The chain couples TRBV12-3 or TRBV12-4 to TRBJ2-2; no reliable D call. With 5 bases removed from V and 6 bases from J, the gap between germline ends came to 13 bases. The CDR3 runs to 14 residues. The CDR3 here is CASSGPFFAGELFF. DNA for the CDR3: TGTGCCAGCAGTGGACCCTTCTTTGCCGGGGAGCTGTTTTTT.

This clonotype was recorded at least ten times. The chain uses TRBV4-1 and TRBJ1-2; 9 nucleotides line up with TRBD1. The germline gives CDR1 MGHRA, CDR2 YSYEKL. The CDR3 length is 15 residues. V lost 3 bases to trimming and J lost 8 bases; unmatched junction nucleotides: 10. The CDR3 DNA sequence: TGCGCCAGCAGCCAGCCCGGGACAGGGATGTACGGCTACACCTTC. This encodes CASSQPGTGMYGYTF.

V gene TRBV12-3 or TRBV12-4 combines with J gene TRBJ1-4; a possible D gene is TRBD1 (6 bases). The CDR3 length is 15 residues. The V end lost 3 bases, the J end lost 8 bases, and 16 bases lay between the germline ends. CDR3 nucleotides: TGTGCCAGCAGTTTCGGGGGGGGGCCCTCGGAAAAACTGTTTTTT. Translated, it gives CASSFGGGPSEKLFF.

The chain has TRBV6-2 or TRBV6-3 and TRBJ1-5, with a weak D call TRBD1 (6 bases). The CDR3 length is 16 residues. Trimming took off 7 bases at V and 6 bases at J, with 22 bases between the two ends. CDR1 and CDR2 from the germline V gene are MNHEY and SVGEGT. The CDR3 region is CASKGGGGRGLQPQHF. As DNA, the CDR3 is TGTGCCAGCAAGGGAGGTGGGGGCAGGGGACTTCAGCCCCAGCATTTT.

This chain uses TRBV6-2 or TRBV6-3 with TRBJ2-5, with 8 bases that match TRBD2. V dropped 6 bases and J dropped 7; count of bases not matched to a gene: 16. The CDR3 is 16 amino acids. Germline CDR1 and CDR2: MNHEY and SVGEGT. CDR3 loop: CASSPIILADVGTQYF. CDR3 DNA sequence: TGTGCCAGCAGCCCCATTATACTAGCGGACGTGGGGACCCAGTACTTC.